The rows below give T cell receptor beta chains drawn from one sample of a study of cytomegalovirus exposure and HLA in healthy donors. Clones were sequenced by immunoSEQ multiplex PCR, and TCRdb holds only the in-frame ones, with some missing. The table lists some 190,000 clones, over 75% of them singletons. Sequencing was performed on PBMCs. Source of these receptors: a man aged 18 to 35 in good health and CMV-seronegative. CDR3s include the opening cysteine and the closing phenylalanine or tryptophan. Fields, in order: V gene, J gene, clone size, D gene, CDR3 DNA, CDR3 protein. The D gene is left open where the match is weak. Only some rows state a clone size, as once, few, many or a class for expanded clones.

v_gene: TRBV7-2
j_gene: TRBJ2-3
abundance: -
d_gene: -
CDR3nt: TGTGCCAGCAGCTTAGGAGGGCGAAGCCGTCTTAGCACAGATACGCAGTATTTT
CDR3aa: CASSLGGRSRLSTDTQYF

v_gene: TRBV7-3
j_gene: TRBJ1-2
abundance: -
d_gene: TRBD1
CDR3nt: TGTGCCAGCAGCTTGAGGACAGGGGAAGGCTACACCTTC
CDR3aa: CASSLRTGEGYTF

v_gene: TRBV6-5
j_gene: TRBJ2-1
abundance: -
d_gene: -
CDR3nt: TGTGCCAGCAGCATAAGGGGGGGGAATGAGCAGTTCTTC
CDR3aa: CASSIRGGNEQFF

v_gene: TRBV6-5
j_gene: TRBJ2-1
abundance: -
d_gene: TRBD1
CDR3nt: TGTGCCAGCAACGGACAGGGGGCAGGGGCTGAGCAGTTCTTC
CDR3aa: CASNGQGAGAEQFF

v_gene: TRBV5-1
j_gene: TRBJ2-4
abundance: few
d_gene: TRBD2
CDR3nt: TGCGCCAGCAGCCCGACTAGCGGGGGAGGAAACATTCAGTACTTC
CDR3aa: CASSPTSGGGNIQYF

v_gene: TRBV4-3
j_gene: TRBJ2-2
abundance: -
d_gene: TRBD1
CDR3nt: TGCGCCAGCAGCCCGGACAGGGGTAACACCGGGGAGCTGTTTTTT
CDR3aa: CASSPDRGNTGELFF

v_gene: TRBV15
j_gene: TRBJ1-2
abundance: once
d_gene: -
CDR3nt: TGTGCCACCAGCAGAGATATACAGGGCGATGGCTACACCTTC
CDR3aa: CATSRDIQGDGYTF

v_gene: TRBV19
j_gene: TRBJ1-2
abundance: -
d_gene: TRBD1
CDR3nt: TGTGCCAGTAGTACAGGGGGCACGGGCTACACCTTC
CDR3aa: CASSTGGTGYTF

v_gene: TRBV28
j_gene: TRBJ1-2
abundance: few
d_gene: TRBD1
CDR3nt: TGTGCCAGCAGGACCCCAGGGGGATCAGGCTACACCTTC
CDR3aa: CASRTPGGSGYTF

v_gene: TRBV21-1
j_gene: TRBJ2-5
abundance: -
d_gene: -
CDR3nt: TGTGCCAGCAGCAAAGGAGGGCACCCGTACCAAGAGACCCAGTACTTC
CDR3aa: CASSKGGHPYQETQYF

v_gene: TRBV7-9
j_gene: TRBJ2-7
abundance: -
d_gene: TRBD1
CDR3nt: TGTGCCAGCAGCCCTACGGACGGGACAGGGCTCCACGAGCAGTACTTC
CDR3aa: CASSPTDGTGLHEQYF

v_gene: TRBV7-9
j_gene: TRBJ1-1
abundance: -
d_gene: -
CDR3nt: TGTTCCAGCAGCTTAACGGCCCAGGGGGAAGCTTTCTTT
CDR3aa: CSSSLTAQGEAFF

v_gene: TRBV6-5
j_gene: TRBJ1-2
abundance: -
d_gene: TRBD1
CDR3nt: TGTGCCAGCAGTTACCAGGGACAGGTGGGCGGCTACACCTTC
CDR3aa: CASSYQGQVGGYTF

v_gene: TRBV5-1
j_gene: TRBJ2-3
abundance: -
d_gene: -
CDR3nt: TGCGCCAGCGGTCGACTATTTGCTAGCACAGATACGCAGTATTTT
CDR3aa: CASGRLFASTDTQYF

v_gene: TRBV27
j_gene: TRBJ1-2
abundance: -
d_gene: -
CDR3nt: TGTGCCAGCAGGCCACAGGGAATTCAGGGCTACACCTTC
CDR3aa: CASRPQGIQGYTF